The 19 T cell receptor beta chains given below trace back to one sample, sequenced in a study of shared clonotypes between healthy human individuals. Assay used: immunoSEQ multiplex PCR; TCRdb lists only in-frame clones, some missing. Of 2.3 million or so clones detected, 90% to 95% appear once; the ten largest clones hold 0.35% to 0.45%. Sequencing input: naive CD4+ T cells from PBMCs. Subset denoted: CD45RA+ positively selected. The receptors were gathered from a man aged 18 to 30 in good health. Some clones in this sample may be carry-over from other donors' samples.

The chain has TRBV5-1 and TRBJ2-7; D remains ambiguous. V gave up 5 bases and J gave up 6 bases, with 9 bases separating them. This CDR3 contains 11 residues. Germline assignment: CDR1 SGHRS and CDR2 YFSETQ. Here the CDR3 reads CASSVGPEQYF. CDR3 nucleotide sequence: TGCGCCAGCAGTGTCGGGCCCGAGCAGTACTTC.

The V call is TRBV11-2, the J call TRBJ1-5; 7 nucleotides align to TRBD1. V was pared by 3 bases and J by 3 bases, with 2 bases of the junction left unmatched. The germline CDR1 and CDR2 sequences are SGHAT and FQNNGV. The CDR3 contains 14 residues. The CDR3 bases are TGTGCCAGCAGCTTTACAGGGGTCAATCAGCCCCAGCATTTT. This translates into CASSFTGVNQPQHF.

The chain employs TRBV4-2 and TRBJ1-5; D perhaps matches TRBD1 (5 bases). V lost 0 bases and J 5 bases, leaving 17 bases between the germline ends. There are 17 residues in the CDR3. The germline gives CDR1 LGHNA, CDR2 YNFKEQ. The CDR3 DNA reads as TGTGCCAGCAGCCAAGAGGGGACCCCCGAAGTCCATCAGCCCCAGCATTTT. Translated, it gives CASSQEGTPEVHQPQHF.

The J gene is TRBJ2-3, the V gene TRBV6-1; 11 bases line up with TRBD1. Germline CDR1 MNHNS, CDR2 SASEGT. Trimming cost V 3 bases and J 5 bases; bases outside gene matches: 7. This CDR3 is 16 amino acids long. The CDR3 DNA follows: TGTGCCAGCAGTGAGGGACAGGGGGGATGGTTAGATACGCAGTATTTT. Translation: CASSEGQGGWLDTQYF.

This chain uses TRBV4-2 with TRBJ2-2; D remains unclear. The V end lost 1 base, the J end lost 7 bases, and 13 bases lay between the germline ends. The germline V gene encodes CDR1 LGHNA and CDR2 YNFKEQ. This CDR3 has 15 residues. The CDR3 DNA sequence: TGTGCCAGCAGCCAAGTTCTCAGCCCGGGCGGGGAGCTGTTTTTT. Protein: CASSQVLSPGGELFF.

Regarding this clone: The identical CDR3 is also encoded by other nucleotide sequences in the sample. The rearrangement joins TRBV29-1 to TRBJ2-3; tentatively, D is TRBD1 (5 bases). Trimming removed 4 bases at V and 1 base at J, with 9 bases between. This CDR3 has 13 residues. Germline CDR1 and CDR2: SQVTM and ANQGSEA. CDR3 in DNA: TGCAGCGTTGGCGGCAGGGGCACAGATACGCAGTATTTT. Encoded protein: CSVGGRGTDTQYF.

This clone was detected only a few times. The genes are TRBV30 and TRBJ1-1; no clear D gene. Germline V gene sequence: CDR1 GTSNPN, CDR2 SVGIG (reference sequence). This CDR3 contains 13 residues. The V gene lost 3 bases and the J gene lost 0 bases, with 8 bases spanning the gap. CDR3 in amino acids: CAWRYLVNTEAFF. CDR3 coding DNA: TGTGCCTGGAGGTACCTGGTGAACACTGAAGCTTTCTTT.

The CDR3 bases are TGTGCCAGCAGCCCGAGGACAGGTGTGATGAACATTCAGTACTTC. Translation: CASSPRTGVMNIQYF. The rearrangement joins TRBV7-2 to TRBJ2-4; 7 nucleotides align to TRBD1. The ends lost 5 bases at V and 7 bases at J; junction bases unmatched: 11. The CDR3 has 15 amino acids. Germline V gene sequence: CDR1 SGHTA, CDR2 FQGNSA.

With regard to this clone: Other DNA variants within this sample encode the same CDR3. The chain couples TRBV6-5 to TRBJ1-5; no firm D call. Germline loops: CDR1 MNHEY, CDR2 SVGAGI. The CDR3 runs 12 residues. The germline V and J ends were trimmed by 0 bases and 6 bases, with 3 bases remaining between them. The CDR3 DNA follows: TGTGCCAGCAGTTACTCGGGTCAGCCCCAGCATTTT. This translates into CASSYSGQPQHF.

As DNA, the CDR3 is TGCGCCAGCATTGACCCCGTGGCCGGGGAGCTGTTTTTT. Protein sequence: CASIDPVAGELFF. This chain uses TRBV4-1 with TRBJ2-2, with no clear D. CDR3 length: 13 amino acids. Trimming pared 7 bases from V and 6 bases from J, leaving 12 bases between. Germline CDR1 and CDR2: MGHRA and YSYEKL.

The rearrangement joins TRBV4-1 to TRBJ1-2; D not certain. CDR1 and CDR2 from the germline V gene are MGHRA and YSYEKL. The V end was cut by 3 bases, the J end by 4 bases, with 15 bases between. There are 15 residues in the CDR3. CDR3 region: CASSQGGLPVYGYTF. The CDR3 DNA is TGCGCCAGCAGCCAGGGAGGGCTGCCGGTCTATGGCTACACCTTC.

Here the CDR3 DNA reads TGTGCCAGCAGCCCACGATCTAGGGGTTACGAGCAGTACTTC. Its protein is CASSPRSRGYEQYF. The rearrangement links TRBV7-8 to TRBJ2-7; weak D call: TRBD1 (5 bases). V dropped 5 bases and J dropped 4 bases, with 15 bases sitting between them. CDR1 and CDR2 from the germline V gene are SGHVS and FQNEAQ. The CDR3 totals 14 residues.

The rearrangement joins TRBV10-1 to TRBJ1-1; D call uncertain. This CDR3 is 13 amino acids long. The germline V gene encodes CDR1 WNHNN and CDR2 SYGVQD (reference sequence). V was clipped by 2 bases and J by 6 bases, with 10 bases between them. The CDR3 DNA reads TGCGCCAGCAGTGAGGAAAGTACTCCTGAAGCTTTCTTT. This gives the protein CASSEESTPEAFF.

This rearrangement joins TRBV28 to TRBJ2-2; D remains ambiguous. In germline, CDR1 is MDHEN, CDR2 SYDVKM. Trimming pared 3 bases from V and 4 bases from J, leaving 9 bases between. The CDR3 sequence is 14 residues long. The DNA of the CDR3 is TGTGCCAGCAGTTTTGGCCGTGGCACCGGGGAGCTGTTTTTT. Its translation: CASSFGRGTGELFF.

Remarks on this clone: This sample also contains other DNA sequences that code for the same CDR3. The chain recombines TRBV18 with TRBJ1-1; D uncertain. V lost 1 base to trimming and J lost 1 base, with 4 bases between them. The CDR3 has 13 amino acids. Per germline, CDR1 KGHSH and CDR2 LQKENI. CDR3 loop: CASSPQPNTEAFF. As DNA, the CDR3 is TGTGCCAGCTCACCACAGCCGAACACTGAAGCTTTCTTT.

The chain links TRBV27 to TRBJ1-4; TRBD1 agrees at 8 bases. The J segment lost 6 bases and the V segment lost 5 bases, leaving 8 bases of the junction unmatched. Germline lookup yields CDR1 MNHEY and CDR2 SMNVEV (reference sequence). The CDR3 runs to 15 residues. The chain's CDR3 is CASSPYRDRYEKLFF. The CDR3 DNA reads TGTGCCAGCAGTCCCTACCGGGACAGGTATGAAAAACTGTTTTTT.

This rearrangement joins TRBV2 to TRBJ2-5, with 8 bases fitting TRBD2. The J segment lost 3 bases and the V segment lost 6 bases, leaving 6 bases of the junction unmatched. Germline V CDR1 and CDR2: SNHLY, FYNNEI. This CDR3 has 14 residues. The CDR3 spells CASSYSGSEETQYF. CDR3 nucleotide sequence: TGTGCCAGCAGCTACAGCGGGAGTGAAGAGACCCAGTACTTC. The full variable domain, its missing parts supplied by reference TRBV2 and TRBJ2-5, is EPEVTQTPSHQVTQMGQEVILRCVPISNHLYFYWYRQILGQKVEFLVSFYNNEISEKSEIFDDQFSVERPDGSNFTLKIRSTKLEDSAMYFCASSYSGSEETQYFGPGTRLLVL.

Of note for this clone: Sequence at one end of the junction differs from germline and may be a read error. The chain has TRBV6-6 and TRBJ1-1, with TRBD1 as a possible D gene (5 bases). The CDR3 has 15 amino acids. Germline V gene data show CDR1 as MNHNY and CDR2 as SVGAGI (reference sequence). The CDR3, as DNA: TGTGCCAGCAGTGACTCGGGGGGAATGAACACTGAAGCTTTCTTT. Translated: CASSDSGGMNTEAFF.

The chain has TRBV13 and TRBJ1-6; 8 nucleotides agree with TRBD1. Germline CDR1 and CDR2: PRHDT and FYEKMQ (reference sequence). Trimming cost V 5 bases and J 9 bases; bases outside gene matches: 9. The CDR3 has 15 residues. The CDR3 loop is CASSLLRQGASPLHF. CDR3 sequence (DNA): TGTGCCAGCAGCCTCCTCCGGCAGGGGGCTTCACCCCTCCACTTT.